The TCR beta chain under discussion was sequenced for a study of regulatory T cells in long-lasting Graves disease. Study-wide results and caveats: Peripheral blood, not thyroid tissue, was the sole material studied. Persistent disease showed a preference for TRBV28, TRBJ1-2 and TRBJ2-5.

Investigators prepared the TCR beta libraries by applying iRepertoire HTBI primers and Arm-PCR of CDR3 regions. TCRdb called the multiplex PCR reads again in MiXCR, with one record for every CDR3 protein. Of about 620,000 distinct CDR3 sequences in the sample, roughly 15% were seen once. Time point described: newly diagnosed GD, antithyroid drugs for less than 3 months. Isolated PBMC RNA provided the starting material for the TCR library. This clonotype was picked up many times. What it recognizes is unknown. The length of the CDR3 is 14 residues. The germline CDR1 and CDR2 sequences are MNHNS and SASEGT. V lost 6 bases, J lost 2 bases, and 13 bases lay in between. Another study also made use of these data, one on T cells in Graves' hyperthyroidism and ophthalmopathy. That source adds: Blood also showed most of the thyroid clonotypes that were expanded above 0.001.

J is TRBJ2-5 and V is TRBV6-1; D is unresolved. This TCR came from a woman younger than 45 with Graves disease. The material sequenced was peripheral blood mononuclear cells (PBMCs), taken at new diagnosis, from a patient treated with antithyroid drugs. CDR3 sequence reads: CASSEDVLQETQYF. CDR3 sequence (DNA): TGTGCCAGCAGCGAGGACGTATTACAAGAGACCCAGTACTTC.